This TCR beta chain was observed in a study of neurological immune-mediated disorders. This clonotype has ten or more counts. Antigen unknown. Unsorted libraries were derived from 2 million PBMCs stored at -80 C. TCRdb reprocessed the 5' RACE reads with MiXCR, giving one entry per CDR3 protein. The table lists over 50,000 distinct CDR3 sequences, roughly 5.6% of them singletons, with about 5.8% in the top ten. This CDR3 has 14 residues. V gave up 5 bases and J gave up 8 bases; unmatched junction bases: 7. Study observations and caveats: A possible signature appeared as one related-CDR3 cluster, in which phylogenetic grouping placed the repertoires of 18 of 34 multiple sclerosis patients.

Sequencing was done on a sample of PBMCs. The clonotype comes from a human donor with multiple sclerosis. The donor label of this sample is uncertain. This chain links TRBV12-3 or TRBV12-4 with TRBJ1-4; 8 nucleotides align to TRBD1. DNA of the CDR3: TGTGCCAGCAGTCCGACAGGGGTGAGAGAAAAACTGTTTTTT. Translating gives CASSPTGVREKLFF.